These 28 T cell receptor beta chains share one sample of origin, sequenced in a study of cytomegalovirus exposure and HLA in healthy donors. Researchers ran the PCR with 60 Vbeta and 13 Jbeta primers. Libraries were prepared by immunoSEQ multiplex PCR; TCRdb keeps only in-frame clonotypes and omits some of them. The sample contains about 90,000 clones, around 70% of which appear only once. Sample: PBMCs. Source of these receptors: a woman aged 50 to 65 in good health and CMV-seropositive.

The J gene is TRBJ2-7, the V gene TRBV7-2; 8 bases align to TRBD1. This CDR3 spans 14 amino acids. Germline CDR1 is SGHTA and CDR2 is FQGNSA. V lost 5 bases to trimming and J lost 3 bases; unmatched junction nucleotides: 6. DNA for the CDR3: TGTGCCAGCAGCCCCGGACAGGGCGACTACGAGCAGTACTTC. It specifies CASSPGQGDYEQYF. Full variable domain (remainder filled in from reference TRBV7-2 and TRBJ2-7): GAGVSQSPSNKVTEKGKDVELRCDPISGHTALYWYRQSLGQGLEFLIYFQGNSAPDKSGLPSDRFSAERTGGSVSTLTIQRTQQEDSAVYLCASSPGQGDYEQYFGPGTRLTVT.

The rearrangement links TRBV5-8 to TRBJ1-2; TRBD1 might be the D (5 bases). Trimming cost V 0 bases and J 8 bases, with 11 bases left between them. The germline V gene has CDR1 SGHTS and CDR2 YDEGEE. This CDR3 is 13 amino acids long. The CDR3 sequence: CASSLDRRGGYTF. The CDR3 coding sequence is TGTGCCAGCAGCTTGGACAGGAGGGGCGGCTACACCTTC.

This clone appeared a few times. The genes are TRBV6-1 and TRBJ2-1; 7 bases align to TRBD1. V was clipped by 1 base and J by 7 bases; unmatched bases: 10. This CDR3 is 16 amino acids long. Germline V gives CDR1 MNHNS, CDR2 SASEGT. The CDR3 DNA follows: TGTGCCAGCAGTGAAGTAGGGCAGGGGGTCCGGAATGAGCAGTTCTTC. Protein sequence: CASSEVGQGVRNEQFF.

This clone has a single count. The V and J genes are TRBV11-2 and TRBJ2-7; D is undetermined. V dropped 0 bases and J dropped 1 base, with 4 bases sitting between them. The CDR3 is made up of 13 amino acids. CDR1 and CDR2 from the germline V gene are SGHAT and FQNNGV. The CDR3 bases are TGTGCCAGCAGCTTAGACCTGTCCTACGAGCAGTACTTC. It specifies CASSLDLSYEQYF.

V is TRBV10-3 and J is TRBJ1-6; 8 nucleotides agree with TRBD1. The CDR3 length is 13 residues. Germline CDR1 and CDR2: ENHRY and SYGVKD. The J segment lost 6 bases and the V segment lost 10 bases, leaving 5 bases of the junction unmatched. The CDR3 here is CATLGQGNSPLHF. DNA of the CDR3: TGTGCCACCCTCGGACAGGGTAATTCACCCCTCCACTTT.

The genes are TRBV28 and TRBJ2-3, with TRBD2 as a possible D gene (6 bases). CDR3 length equals 20 residues. Trimming pared 1 base from V and 0 bases from J, leaving 23 bases between. Germline V lookup: CDR1 MDHEN, CDR2 SYDVKM. The CDR3 DNA reads TGTGCCAGCAGTTTATACCGCGGGACTTTTCGATCCCCGAGCACAGATACGCAGTATTTT. Translating gives CASSLYRGTFRSPSTDTQYF.

This clone appeared a few times. The chain has TRBV6-5 and TRBJ2-7; D is uncertain. Per the germline V gene, CDR1 is MNHEY and CDR2 is SVGAGI. The CDR3 is 11 residues long. Trimming removed 8 bases from V and 0 bases from J, with 5 bases in between. The CDR3 region is CASESSYEQYF. CDR3 sequence (DNA): TGTGCCAGCGAGAGCTCCTACGAGCAGTACTTC.

This clone was seen only once. The gene calls are TRBV4-1 and TRBJ2-1; 10 bases match TRBD1. Per the germline V gene, CDR1 is MGHRA and CDR2 is YSYEKL. CDR3 length: 17 residues. V shed 0 bases and J 7 bases; nucleotides not matched to a gene: 9. CDR3: CASSQEDGDRGGNEQFF. CDR3 bases: TGCGCCAGCAGCCAAGAAGACGGGGACAGGGGTGGTAATGAGCAGTTCTTC.

As regards this clone: Different DNA sequences within this sample yield the same CDR3. The rearrangement links TRBV10-1 to TRBJ2-3; weak D call: TRBD2 (5 bases). This CDR3 is built from 14 residues. With 9 bases removed from V and 2 bases from J, the gap between germline ends came to 15 bases. CDR1 is WNHNN and CDR2 is SYGVQD in the germline V gene (reference sequence). CDR3 sequence reads: CARSRGSSTDTQYF. CDR3 DNA: TGCGCCAGGAGTCGAGGGAGCTCCACAGATACGCAGTATTTT.

This chain connects TRBV6-6 to TRBJ2-1, with 11 bases matching TRBD2. Per the germline V gene, CDR1 is MNHNY and CDR2 is SVGAGI (reference sequence). V shed 4 bases and J 2 bases; nucleotides not matched to a gene: 4. This CDR3 region has 16 residues. The CDR3 sequence is CASSSRLAGTYNEQFF. The DNA for the CDR3 is TGTGCCAGCAGTTCCCGACTAGCGGGGACCTACAATGAGCAGTTCTTC.

The CDR3: CASSQEIHGDQPQHF. CDR3 in DNA: TGTGCCAGCAGCCAAGAAATCCACGGAGATCAGCCCCAGCATTTT. The genes are TRBV4-2 and TRBJ1-5, with D unresolved. Germline V gene lookup returns CDR1 LGHNA and CDR2 YNFKEQ. V dropped 0 bases and J dropped 5 bases, with 11 bases sitting between them. This CDR3 contains 15 residues.

The chain uses TRBV4-3 and TRBJ2-3; the match to TRBD2 covers 11 bases. From germline, CDR1 is LGHNA and CDR2 YSLEER. The V gene end was trimmed by 1 base and the J gene end by 6 bases; junction bases not matched to a gene: 6. This CDR3 is built from 16 residues. The CDR3 DNA sequence: TGCGCCAGCAGCCAAGTCCCGGCTAGCGGGAGGGATACGCAGTATTTT. This sequence encodes CASSQVPASGRDTQYF.

The chain combines TRBV5-1 with TRBJ1-3; TRBD1 might be the D (5 bases). This CDR3 region has 15 residues. Trimming pared 2 bases from V and 0 bases from J, leaving 9 bases between. Per the germline V gene, CDR1 is SGHRS and CDR2 is YFSETQ. The chain's CDR3 is CASSLSDSSGNTIYF. CDR3 bases: TGCGCCAGCAGCTTATCAGACAGCTCTGGAAACACCATATATTTT. The full variable domain, rest sourced from reference TRBV5-1 and TRBJ1-3, is KAGVTQTPRYLIKTRGQQVTLSCSPISGHRSVSWYQQTPGQGLQFLFEYFSETQRNKGNFPGRFSGRQFSNSRSEMNVSTLELGDSALYLCASSLSDSSGNTIYFGEGSWLTVV.

The V call is TRBV30, the J call TRBJ2-2; the D is unclear. The germline V gene encodes CDR1 GTSNPN and CDR2 SVGIG (reference sequence). The CDR3 is made up of 13 amino acids. V gave up 2 bases and J gave up 2 bases, with 6 bases separating them. The CDR3 nucleotides are TGTGCCTGGAGTAGAACTAACACCGGGGAGCTGTTTTTT. Protein product: CAWSRTNTGELFF. Looking up the rest from reference TRBV30 and TRBJ2-2 gives the full variable domain: SQTIHQWPATLVQPVGSPLSLECTVEGTSNPNLYWYRQAAGRGLQLLFYSVGIGQISSEVPQNLSASRPQDRQFILSSKKLLLSDSGFYLCAWSRTNTGELFFGEGSRLTVL.

This clone was counted only a few times. The sample contains more than one DNA sequence encoding this CDR3. V gene TRBV7-2 combines with J gene TRBJ1-4; D is uncertain. Germline CDR1 SGHTA, CDR2 FQGNSA. V dropped 1 base and J dropped 7 bases, with 10 bases sitting between them. This CDR3 is built from 14 residues. Here the CDR3 reads CASSLGAVGEKLFF. The CDR3 region has the DNA TGTGCCAGCAGCTTAGGGGCCGTGGGTGAAAAACTGTTTTTT.

The CDR3 region is CASSLLGQGTANYGYTF. Written as DNA, the CDR3 is TGTGCCAGCAGTCTTCTGGGACAGGGTACAGCTAACTATGGCTACACCTTC. This chain links TRBV28 with TRBJ1-2, with 9 bases lining up with TRBD1. This CDR3 has 17 residues. V shed 5 bases, J shed 0 bases, and the junction held 10 bases outside the gene matches. CDR1 is MDHEN and CDR2 is SYDVKM in the germline V gene.

J is TRBJ2-7 and V is TRBV5-1; 9 bases are shared with TRBD1. The J segment lost 2 bases and the V segment lost 0 bases, leaving 3 bases of the junction unmatched. There are 15 residues in the CDR3. CDR1 and CDR2 (germline): SGHRS, YFSETQ. Here the CDR3 DNA reads TGCGCCAGCAGCTTGGAGGGACAGGGCGCCTACGAGCAGTACTTC. Amino acids: CASSLEGQGAYEQYF.

About this clone itself: The same CDR3 also results from other DNA sequences found in this sample. The chain has TRBV6-6 and TRBJ1-2; 9 bases are a match to TRBD1. This CDR3 is built from 14 residues. The germline gives CDR1 MNHNY, CDR2 SVGAGI (reference sequence). Germline trimming cut 5 bases from V and 7 bases from J; bases unmatched to any gene: 8. The CDR3 nucleotides read TGTGCCAGCAGTCCGGGACAGGGATTCTTTGGCTACACCTTC. Translating it yields CASSPGQGFFGYTF.

This clone showed up just a few times. The chain employs TRBV2 and TRBJ2-2; no clear D. CDR3 length: 13 amino acids. V was pared by 1 base and J by 7 bases, with 7 bases between. Germline V gene data show CDR1 as SNHLY and CDR2 as FYNNEI. In DNA, the CDR3 is TGTGCCAGCAGTGAAGTTAGAGGCGGGGAGCTGTTTTTT. Residues: CASSEVRGGELFF.

This clone has more than one count but fewer than ten. The rearrangement joins TRBV28 to TRBJ2-5; D not certain. CDR1 is MDHEN, CDR2 SYDVKM, per germline. The CDR3 loop spans 11 amino acids. V was cut by 2 bases and J by 5 bases, with 3 bases left in between. In DNA form, the CDR3 reads TGTGCCAGCAGTTTACTGGAGACCCAGTACTTC. Its translation: CASSLLETQYF.

The rearrangement links TRBV5-1 to TRBJ1-1; D is perhaps TRBD1 (6 bases). The CDR3 contains 17 residues. From germline, CDR1 is SGHRS and CDR2 YFSETQ. The V and J ends lost 6 bases and 0 bases respectively, with 21 bases between them. The CDR3 nucleotides read TGCGCCAGCACCCAATTTTGGACAGAGGAGGTGAACACTGAAGCTTTCTTT. It encodes CASTQFWTEEVNTEAFF.

This chain connects TRBV19 to TRBJ2-1; 7 nucleotides agree with TRBD2. This CDR3 comprises 12 residues. V shed 10 bases, J shed 7 bases, and the junction held 7 bases outside the gene matches. The germline V gene encodes CDR1 LNHDA and CDR2 SQIVND (reference sequence). CDR3: CATERERNEQFF. In DNA, the CDR3 is TGTGCCACTGAGCGGGAACGGAATGAGCAGTTCTTC.

The chain recombines TRBV28 with TRBJ1-5; 9 positions match TRBD1. This CDR3 is built from 15 residues. CDR1 is MDHEN, CDR2 SYDVKM, per germline. Unmatched junction bases numbered 4, after V lost 5 bases and J lost 2 bases. The CDR3 DNA is TGTGCCAGCAGTACAGGGGGCTCGGGCAATCAGCCCCAGCATTTT. This encodes CASSTGGSGNQPQHF.

This chain connects TRBV18 to TRBJ1-4, with 9 bases lining up with TRBD1. Germline V gene data show CDR1 as KGHSH and CDR2 as LQKENI. The CDR3 has 14 amino acids. The J segment lost 7 bases and the V segment lost 3 bases, leaving 3 bases of the junction unmatched. CDR3 DNA: TGTGCCAGCTCACCCGGGACAGGGTTTGAAAAACTGTTTTTT. Translated, it gives CASSPGTGFEKLFF.

This chain connects TRBV27 to TRBJ2-7, with D possibly being TRBD2 (5 bases). The CDR3 runs 13 residues. The V end lost 2 bases, the J end lost 3 bases, and 8 bases lay between the germline ends. Germline values: CDR1 MNHEY, CDR2 SMNVEV (reference sequence). The CDR3 sequence: CASSLRRNYEQYF. For the CDR3, the DNA is TGTGCCAGCAGTTTAAGGAGGAACTACGAGCAGTACTTC.

The V call is TRBV7-6, the J call TRBJ1-1; 7 bases are shared with TRBD1. Per the germline V gene, CDR1 is SGHVS and CDR2 is FNYEAQ. J lost 2 bases, V lost 5 bases, and 8 bases had no gene match. The CDR3 consists of 15 residues. CDR3 DNA sequence: TGTGCCAGCAGCCCCCTGGCAGGGGGTAACACTGAAGCTTTCTTT. This translates into CASSPLAGGNTEAFF.

The rearrangement joins TRBV5-6 to TRBJ1-2, with TRBD1 identical over 9 bases. CDR1 and CDR2 (germline): SGHDT, YYEEEE. The junction had 11 bases not matched to a gene; V was cut back by 2 bases and J by 3 bases. The CDR3 runs to 17 residues. The CDR3 is CASSFRDRVFWDYGYTF. The CDR3 DNA sequence: TGTGCCAGCAGCTTCCGGGACAGGGTGTTTTGGGACTATGGCTACACCTTC.

This clone was seen a few times. The V call is TRBV7-3, the J call TRBJ2-7; the match to TRBD1 covers 10 bases. This CDR3 has 13 amino acids. V lost 2 bases, J lost 8 bases, and 3 bases stayed unmatched. CDR1 and CDR2 from the germline V gene are SGHTA and FQGTGA. The CDR3 DNA reads as TGTGCCAGCAGCTTAGCGGGACAGGGGAAGCAGTACTTC. This encodes CASSLAGQGKQYF.